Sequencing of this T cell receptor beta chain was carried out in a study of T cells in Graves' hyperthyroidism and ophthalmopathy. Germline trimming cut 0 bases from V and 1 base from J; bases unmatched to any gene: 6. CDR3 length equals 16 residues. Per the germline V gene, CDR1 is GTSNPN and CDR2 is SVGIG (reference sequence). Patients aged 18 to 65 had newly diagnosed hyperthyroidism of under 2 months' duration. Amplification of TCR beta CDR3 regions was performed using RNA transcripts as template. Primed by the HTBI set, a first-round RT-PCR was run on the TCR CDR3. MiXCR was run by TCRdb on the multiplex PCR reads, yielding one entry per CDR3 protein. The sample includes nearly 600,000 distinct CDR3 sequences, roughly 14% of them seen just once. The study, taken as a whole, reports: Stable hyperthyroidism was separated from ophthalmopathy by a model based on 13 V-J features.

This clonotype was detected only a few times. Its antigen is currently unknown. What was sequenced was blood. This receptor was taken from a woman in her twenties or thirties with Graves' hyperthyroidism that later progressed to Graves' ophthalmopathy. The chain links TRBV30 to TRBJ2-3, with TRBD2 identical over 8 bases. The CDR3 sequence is CAWSVLADPRTDTQYF. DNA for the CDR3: TGTGCCTGGAGTGTACTAGCGGATCCTCGCACAGATACGCAGTATTTT.